These 9 T cell receptor beta chains originate from one sample sequenced in a study of T cell changes during pregnancy in multiple sclerosis. Profiling relied on immunoSEQ multiplex PCR, and the TCRdb table lists in-frame clones only, not all of them. The table lists 75,000 to 90,000 clones, about 90% of them singletons. Here the sequenced sample was PBMCs, taken in the first trimester of pregnancy. The receptors derive from a female donor in good health, serving as a control in a pregnancy study. Some clones in this sample may be carry-over from other donors' samples.

J is TRBJ1-6 and V is TRBV28, with unresolved D. Deletions cut 5 bases from V and 9 bases from J, with 8 bases between. The CDR3 is 12 amino acids. Germline lookup yields CDR1 MDHEN and CDR2 SYDVKM. CDR3 in amino acids: CASSGGISPLHF. The CDR3 nucleotides are TGTGCCAGCAGTGGAGGGATTTCACCCCTCCACTTT.

The V call is TRBV7-9, the J call TRBJ2-1; maybe TRBD2 (5 bases). This CDR3 has 15 amino acids. V dropped 5 bases and J dropped 0 bases, with 11 bases sitting between them. Germline V lookup: CDR1 SEHNR, CDR2 FQNEAQ (reference sequence). The CDR3 coding sequence is TGTGCCAGCAGCCCTCGGGGTAGCTCCTACAATGAGCAGTTCTTC. It codes for CASSPRGSSYNEQFF.

The chain is built from TRBV4-3 and TRBJ2-7; 7 bases map to TRBD1. Germline CDR1 is LGHNA and CDR2 is YSLEER. The CDR3 sequence is 14 residues long. The J segment lost 2 bases and the V segment lost 4 bases, leaving 5 bases of the junction unmatched. The CDR3 loop reads CASSPDQGAYEQYF. The CDR3 DNA reads TGCGCCAGCAGCCCCGACCAGGGGGCCTACGAGCAGTACTTC.

Relative to its sample, this clone is medium-sized. V usage is TRBV21-1 and J usage is TRBJ2-3; the table's D call, TRBD2, was not checked against the DNA. TRBV21-1 is classified as a pseudogene. The CDR3 is made up of 15 amino acids. CDR3 residues: CASSKDPTSTDTQYF. In nucleotides, the CDR3 is TGTGCCAGCAGCAAAGATCCGACTAGCACAGATACGCAGTATTTT.

Here the CDR3 reads CASSQEGQDYEQYF. The CDR3 DNA reads TGCGCCAGCAGCCAAGAGGGACAGGATTACGAGCAGTACTTC. The chain links TRBV4-1 to TRBJ2-7, with TRBD1 identical over 8 bases. Germline V lookup: CDR1 MGHRA, CDR2 YSYEKL. The CDR3 covers 14 residues. Germline trimming cut 0 bases from V and 4 bases from J; bases unmatched to any gene: 2.

The chain is built from TRBV15 and TRBJ2-1; D ambiguous. V shed 7 bases and J shed 2 bases, with 15 bases lying between them. CDR3 length: 15 residues. The germline V gene encodes CDR1 LNHNV and CDR2 YYDKDF (reference sequence). CDR3 bases: TGTGCCACCACCCAGGATTTCCGAACCTACAATGAGCAGTTCTTC. Translation: CATTQDFRTYNEQFF.

The rearrangement joins TRBV7-8 to TRBJ2-7, with D possibly matching TRBD1 (6 bases). The ends were cut back, 2 bases at V and 2 bases at J, with 13 bases in the middle. Germline V gene sequence: CDR1 SGHVS, CDR2 FQNEAQ. CDR3 length equals 15 residues. The CDR3 DNA follows: TGTGCCAGCAGCTTATACACAGGGTCCCCCTACGAGCAGTACTTC. The encoded protein is CASSLYTGSPYEQYF. The whole variable domain, remainder taken from reference TRBV7-8 and TRBJ2-7, is GAGVSQSPRYKVAKRGQDVALRCDPISGHVSLFWYQQALGQGPEFLTYFQNEAQLDKSGLPSDRFFAERPEGSVSTLKIQRTQQEDSAVYLCASSLYTGSPYEQYFGPGTRLTVT.

This chain uses TRBV27 with TRBJ1-1, with TRBD1 identical over 8 bases. The CDR3 length is 14 residues. V lost 5 bases to trimming and J lost 6 bases; unmatched junction nucleotides: 8. Germline values: CDR1 MNHEY, CDR2 SMNVEV (reference sequence). The CDR3 reads CASSPGQGPSEAFF. The DNA for the CDR3 is TGTGCCAGCAGTCCCGGACAGGGTCCGTCTGAAGCTTTCTTT.

This chain connects TRBV7-2 to TRBJ1-3; 9 bases align to TRBD1. This CDR3 region has 15 residues. The trim removed 5 bases at V and 4 bases at J, leaving 6 bases unmatched. Germline V gives CDR1 SGHTA, CDR2 FQGNSA. The CDR3 sequence is CASSRPDRGGNTIYF. CDR3 sequence (DNA): TGTGCCAGCAGCCGCCCGGACAGGGGAGGAAACACCATATATTTT.